This T cell receptor beta chain was retrieved from a study of prognosis after radiotherapy for stage I lung cancer. The CDR3 extends over 15 amino acids. Per the germline V gene, CDR1 is MDHEN and CDR2 is SYDVKM. The ends were cut back, 5 bases at V and 8 bases at J, with 16 bases in the middle. In its sample, this clonotype is medium-sized. With two-round multiplex PCR, TCR beta CDR3 sequences were amplified from genomic DNA. For every TRBV and TRBJ gene, a specific primer was used in first-round PCR. TCRdb fed the multiplex PCR reads into MiXCR, producing one record per CDR3 protein. The sample has 9,500 to 15,000 distinct CDR3 sequences, 45% to 60% seen once; the top ten hold 20%.

The material sequenced was PBMCs, taken before or after stereotactic body radiation therapy (not recorded which). This TCR came from a donor at least 50 years old with non-small cell lung cancer. The J gene is TRBJ1-6, the V gene TRBV28; D gene uncertain. The CDR3: CASSPPGYKDSPLHF. DNA for the CDR3: TGTGCCAGCAGTCCGCCCGGTTATAAGGATTCACCCCTCCACTTT.